This T cell receptor (beta chain) was profiled in a study of cytomegalovirus exposure and HLA in healthy donors. Separate from the approximately 670-subject first cohort was the approximately 130-subject validation cohort, to which the donors belonged. The data were produced by immunoSEQ multiplex PCR, yet TCRdb's version contains in-frame clones alone and is incomplete. Of around 49,000 clones listed, around 91% are singletons. Germline V gives CDR1 SGHAT, CDR2 FQNNGV. This CDR3 has 12 amino acids. Deletions cut 0 bases from V and 8 bases from J, with 7 bases between. The sequenced sample consisted of PBMCs. V usage is TRBV11-2 and J usage is TRBJ1-2; no reliable D call. This clonotype was obtained from a man younger than 30 in good health and CMV-seronegative. The CDR3 loop is CASSLDRRGYTF. CDR3 bases: TGTGCCAGCAGCTTAGACCGGCGGGGCTACACCTTC.